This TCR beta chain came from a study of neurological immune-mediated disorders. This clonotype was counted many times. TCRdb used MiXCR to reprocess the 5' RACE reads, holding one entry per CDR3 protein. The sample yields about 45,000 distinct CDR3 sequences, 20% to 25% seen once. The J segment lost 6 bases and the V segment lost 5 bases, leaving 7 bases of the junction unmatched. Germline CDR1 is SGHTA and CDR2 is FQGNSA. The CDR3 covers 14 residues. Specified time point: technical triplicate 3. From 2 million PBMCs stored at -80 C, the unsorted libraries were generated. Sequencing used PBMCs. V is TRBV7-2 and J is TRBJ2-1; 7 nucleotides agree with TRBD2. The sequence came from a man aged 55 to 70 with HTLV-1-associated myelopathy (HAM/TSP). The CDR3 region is CASSAPSGANEQFF. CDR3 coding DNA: TGTGCCAGCAGCGCACCAAGCGGGGCCAATGAGCAGTTCTTC. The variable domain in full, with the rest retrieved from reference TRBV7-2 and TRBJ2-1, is GAGVSQSPSNKVTEKGKDVELRCDPISGHTALYWYRQSLGQGLEFLIYFQGNSAPDKSGLPSDRFSAERTGGSVSTLTIQRTQQEDSAVYLCASSAPSGANEQFFGPGTRLTVL.